This entry lists 22 T cell receptor beta chains sequenced from one sample in a study of blood T cells in healthy people across ages. It was with a sample-barcoded 5' primer and a J-beta primer mix that a second PCR of about 7 to 12 cycles was run. TCRdb processed the 5' RACE reads anew with MiXCR; each CDR3 protein has one entry. This sample yields over 950,000 distinct CDR3 sequences, of which roughly 51% are seen a single time; around 21% belongs to the top ten. The sequenced material came from blood. Receptors were obtained from a woman aged 55 to 70 in good health.

This clonotype was counted between two and nine times. Mismatch with germline at one junction end may stem from a read error. The chain links TRBV10-3 to TRBJ1-2; the match to TRBD1 covers 8 bases. The CDR3 has 15 amino acids. CDR1 ENHRY and CDR2 SYGVKD come from the germline V gene. The CDR3 loop reads CATSDRGRASLGYTF. The CDR3 DNA reads TGTGCCACCAGTGACAGGGGCAGGGCATCTCTTGGCTACACCTTC.

The CDR3 loop is CASSGPRSAATNEKLFF. Here the CDR3 DNA reads TGTGCCAGCAGCGGGCCAAGGTCGGCGGCAACTAATGAAAAACTGTTTTTT. The V gene is TRBV3-1, the J gene TRBJ1-4; no definite D call. The ends were cut back, 5 bases at V and 0 bases at J, with 16 bases in the middle. Looked up from germline, CDR1 is LGHDT and CDR2 is YNNKEL (reference sequence). This CDR3 has 17 residues. The entire variable domain, with the rest obtained from reference TRBV3-1 and TRBJ1-4, is as follows: DTAVSQTPKYLVTQMGNDKSIKCEQNLGHDTMYWYKQDSKKFLKIMFSYNNKELIINETVPNRFSPKSPDKAHLNLHINSLELGDSAVYFCASSGPRSAATNEKLFFGSGTQLSVL.

This clonotype was counted a few times. The chain is built from TRBV6-2 or TRBV6-3 and TRBJ2-4, with 11 bases identical to TRBD2. The J call may not be correct, given that the DNA end is closer to TRBJ2-5. There are 18 residues in the CDR3. Germline V gives CDR1 MNHEY, CDR2 SVGEGT. Written as DNA, the CDR3 is TGTGCCAGCAGTTACTCTAGCGGGAGGGCCCATAGAGGAGAGACCCAGTACTTC. Translated, it gives CASSYSSGRAHRGETQYF.

The chain uses TRBV6-4 and TRBJ2-3, with 11 bases matching TRBD2. The germline V gene encodes CDR1 MRHNA and CDR2 SNTAGT. Trimming took 5 bases from V and 2 from J; bases not matched to a gene: 6. The CDR3 length is 16 residues. The CDR3 sequence: CASSKVAGGPTDTQYF. As DNA, the CDR3 is TGTGCCAGCAGTAAGGTAGCGGGAGGGCCCACAGATACGCAGTATTTT.

The chain combines TRBV7-2 with TRBJ2-2, with D perhaps matching TRBD1 (6 bases). CDR3 length: 15 amino acids. Trimming cost V 5 bases and J 2 bases, with 12 bases left between them. Germline CDR1 reads SGHTA; CDR2 reads FQGNSA. Here the CDR3 DNA reads TGTGCCAGCAGCCTCAGGGACATCAACACCGGGGAGCTGTTTTTT. Protein: CASSLRDINTGELFF.

This chain links TRBV6-2 or TRBV6-3 with TRBJ2-4; perhaps D is TRBD1 or TRBD2 (5 bases each). This CDR3 region has 14 residues. From germline, CDR1 is MNHEY and CDR2 SVGEGT. V lost 2 bases and J 13 bases, leaving 18 bases between the germline ends. CDR3 amino acids: CASSYGGSSYGQYF. The CDR3 DNA sequence: TGTGCCAGCAGTTACGGGGGAAGCTCCTACGGGCAGTACTTC.

This clonotype came up a few times. One end of the junction is discordant with germline, which a read error may explain. This rearrangement joins TRBV10-3 to TRBJ2-3; 7 bases match TRBD2. This CDR3 has 15 residues. The germline V gene has CDR1 ENHRY and CDR2 SYGVKD. The CDR3: CAISWRSGSTDTQYF. The CDR3 DNA reads TGTGCTATCAGTTGGCGTAGCGGGAGCACAGATACGCAGTATTTT.

The V and J genes are TRBV3-1 and TRBJ2-5; TRBD2 matches 10 bases. The junction had 5 bases not matched to a gene; V was cut back by 4 bases and J by 0 bases. There are 16 residues in the CDR3. CDR1 LGHDT and CDR2 YNNKEL come from the germline V gene (reference sequence). CDR3 residues: CASSPRTSGYQETQYF. CDR3 DNA: TGTGCCAGCAGCCCCCGGACTAGCGGCTACCAAGAGACCCAGTACTTC.

The V gene is TRBV4-1, the J gene TRBJ2-6, with 7 bases identical to TRBD1. CDR1 is MGHRA, CDR2 YSYEKL, per germline. CDR3 length equals 19 residues. Germline trimming cut 1 base from V and 0 bases from J; bases unmatched to any gene: 9. The CDR3 region has the DNA TGCGCCAGCAGCCAAGGGGGTGCAGGGGGTTACTCTGGGGCCAACGTCCTGACTTTC. Protein: CASSQGGAGGYSGANVLTF.

The chain employs TRBV6-2 or TRBV6-3 and TRBJ2-1; no definite D call. Germline CDR1 reads MNHEY; CDR2 reads SVGEGT. This CDR3 comprises 15 residues. Trimming took 4 bases from V and 6 from J, leaving 16 bases between them. The CDR3 nucleotides are TGTGCCAGCAGTTTCGCCGGGCCCAAGGGCAATGAGCAGTTCTTC. Protein: CASSFAGPKGNEQFF.

The chain recombines TRBV29-1 with TRBJ2-3; 8 bases align to TRBD1. The CDR3 is made up of 14 amino acids. The junction had 7 bases not matched to a gene; V was cut back by 6 bases and J by 2 bases. Germline V gene sequence: CDR1 SQVTM, CDR2 ANQGSEA. In DNA form, the CDR3 reads TGCAGCGTGCGCCAGGGGGCTATCACAGATACGCAGTATTTT. Translating gives CSVRQGAITDTQYF.

This CDR3 reads CASSPIFSGKQTQFF. As DNA, the CDR3 is TGTGCCAGCAGTCCCATTTTTAGTGGGAAACAGACGCAGTTCTTC. The chain couples TRBV12-3 or TRBV12-4 to TRBJ2-1, with unresolved D. The V gene lost 5 bases and the J gene lost 12 bases, with 23 bases spanning the gap. The CDR3 runs 15 residues.

This clonotype was recorded a few times. The chain carries TRBV30 and TRBJ2-5; D perhaps matches TRBD2 (5 bases). Germline lookup yields CDR1 GTSNPN and CDR2 SVGIG (reference sequence). The CDR3 is 15 residues long. The V gene lost 5 bases and the J gene lost 3 bases, with 19 bases spanning the gap. The DNA for the CDR3 is TGTGCCTGGGACCCGATAGCGACGCAAAAAGAGACCCAGTACTTC. As protein: CAWDPIATQKETQYF.

The V and J genes are TRBV14 and TRBJ2-5, with D maybe TRBD1 (6 bases). The J call may be faulty, since TRBJ2-7 better matches the DNA end. The germline V gene encodes CDR1 SGHDN and CDR2 FVKESK. The CDR3 spans 15 residues. The CDR3 loop is CASSQDLYRAREQYF. The CDR3 DNA reads TGTGCCAGCAGCCAAGATCTCTACAGGGCCCGCGAGCAGTACTTC.

This rearrangement joins TRBV4-1 to TRBJ1-6; D possibly corresponds to TRBD1 (5 bases). Germline assignment: CDR1 MGHRA and CDR2 YSYEKL. The CDR3 spans 18 residues. With 4 bases removed from V and 6 bases from J, the gap between germline ends came to 22 bases. The CDR3: CASSPYGASSGGNSPLHF. CDR3 DNA: TGCGCCAGCAGCCCATATGGGGCATCCTCCGGCGGTAATTCACCCCTCCACTTT.

This chain uses TRBV4-1 with TRBJ2-1, with a weak D call TRBD2 (5 bases). Germline V gene data show CDR1 as MGHRA and CDR2 as YSYEKL. This CDR3 contains 17 residues. V was cut by 3 bases and J by 4 bases, with 19 bases left in between. The CDR3 DNA reads TGCGCCAGCAGCCAGGGTAGAGGTCTAGCAGTATACAATGAGCAGTTCTTC. It encodes CASSQGRGLAVYNEQFF.

The chain has TRBV20-1 and TRBJ2-5; tentative D call: TRBD2 (6 bases). Germline V lookup: CDR1 DFQATT, CDR2 SNEGSKA (reference sequence). The CDR3 is made up of 13 amino acids. V was trimmed by 6 bases and J by 3 bases, leaving 14 bases between them. CDR3 sequence reads: CSANPGSEETQYF. DNA for the CDR3: TGCAGTGCCAACCCCGGGAGCGAAGAGACCCAGTACTTC.

The chain links TRBV20-1 to TRBJ2-5; D gene ambiguous. The CDR3 runs 10 residues. Trimming shortened V by 7 bases and J by 7 bases, and 10 bases separated the two germline ends. The germline gives CDR1 DFQATT, CDR2 SNEGSKA (reference sequence). CDR3 nucleotides: TGCAGTGTACTTTGGGGGACCCAGTACTTC. Amino acid sequence: CSVLWGTQYF.

This chain uses TRBV4-1 with TRBJ2-2; D is unresolved. Germline loops: CDR1 MGHRA, CDR2 YSYEKL. This CDR3 is built from 12 residues. Trimming pared 2 bases from V and 8 bases from J, leaving 6 bases between. The CDR3 DNA reads TGCGCCAGCAGCCAATTGGGGGGGGAGCTGTTTTTT. Translation gives CASSQLGGELFF.

The V and J genes are TRBV20-1 and TRBJ2-2; 9 positions match TRBD2. The V segment lost 0 bases and the J segment 4 bases; nucleotides outside the gene matches: 3. This CDR3 is 15 amino acids long. Germline V gene data show CDR1 as DFQATT and CDR2 as SNEGSKA (reference sequence). Here the CDR3 reads CSAREVAGATGELFF. For the CDR3, the DNA is TGCAGTGCTAGAGAAGTAGCGGGAGCCACCGGGGAGCTGTTTTTT.

The table lists this clonotype with many counts. CDR3 sequence: CASSHDSSNQPQHF. The CDR3, as DNA: TGTGCCAGCAGCCATGACAGTAGCAATCAGCCCCAGCATTTT. The J gene is TRBJ1-5, the V gene TRBV7-9; a weak D match, TRBD1 (5 bases). The CDR3 runs 14 residues. V lost 5 bases and J 0 bases, leaving 8 bases between the germline ends. The germline V gene encodes CDR1 SEHNR and CDR2 FQNEAQ (reference sequence).

The chain is built from TRBV4-1 and TRBJ2-7; D remains unclear. Germline loops: CDR1 MGHRA, CDR2 YSYEKL. The CDR3 covers 15 residues. Trimming removed 1 base at V and 1 base at J, with 11 bases between. The CDR3 DNA reads as TGCGCCAGCAGCCAAGGTTTATGGGGTTCCTACGAGCAGTACTTC. This gives the protein CASSQGLWGSYEQYF.